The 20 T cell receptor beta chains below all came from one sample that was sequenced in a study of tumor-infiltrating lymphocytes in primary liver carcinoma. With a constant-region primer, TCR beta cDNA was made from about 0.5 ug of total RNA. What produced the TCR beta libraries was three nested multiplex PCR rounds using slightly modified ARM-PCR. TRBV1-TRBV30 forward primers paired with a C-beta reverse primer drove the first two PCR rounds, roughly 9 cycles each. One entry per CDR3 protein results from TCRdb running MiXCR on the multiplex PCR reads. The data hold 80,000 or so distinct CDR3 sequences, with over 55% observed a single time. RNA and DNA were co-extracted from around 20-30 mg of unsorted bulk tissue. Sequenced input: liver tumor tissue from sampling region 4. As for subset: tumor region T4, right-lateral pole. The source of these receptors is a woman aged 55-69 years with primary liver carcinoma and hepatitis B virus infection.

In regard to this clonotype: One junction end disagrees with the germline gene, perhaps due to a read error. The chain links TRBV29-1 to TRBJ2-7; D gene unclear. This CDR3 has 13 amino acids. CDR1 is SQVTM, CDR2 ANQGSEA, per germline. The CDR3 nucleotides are TGCAGCGTTTCCGGACGTAACTCCTACGAGCGGTACTTC. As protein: CSVSGRNSYERYF.

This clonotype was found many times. This chain's CDR3 is CASSSIGVGNTGELFF. The DNA of the CDR3 is TGTGCCAGCAGTTCGATCGGAGTAGGGAACACCGGGGAGCTGTTTTTT. The gene calls are TRBV12-3 or TRBV12-4 and TRBJ2-2; D call uncertain. Trimming left V 4 bases short and J 1 base short, with 13 bases between. CDR3 length: 16 amino acids.

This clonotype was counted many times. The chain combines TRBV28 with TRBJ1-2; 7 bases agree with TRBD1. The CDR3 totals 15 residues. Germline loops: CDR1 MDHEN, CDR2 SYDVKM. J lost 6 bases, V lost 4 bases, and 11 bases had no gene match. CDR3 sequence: CASSSPGRGRNGYTF. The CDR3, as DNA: TGTGCCAGCAGTTCCCCGGGAAGGGGGCGTAATGGCTACACCTTC.

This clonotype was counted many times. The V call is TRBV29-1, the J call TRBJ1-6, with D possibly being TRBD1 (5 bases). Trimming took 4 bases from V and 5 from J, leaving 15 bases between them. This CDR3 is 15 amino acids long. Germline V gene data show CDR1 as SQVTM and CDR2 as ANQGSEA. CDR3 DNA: TGCAGCGTTGCAGTAGGGGCGTCAAATAATTCACCCCTCCACTTT. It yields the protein CSVAVGASNNSPLHF.

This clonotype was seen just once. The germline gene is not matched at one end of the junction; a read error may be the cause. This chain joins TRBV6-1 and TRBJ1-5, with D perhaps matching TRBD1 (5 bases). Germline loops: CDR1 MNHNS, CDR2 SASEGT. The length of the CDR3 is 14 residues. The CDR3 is CTSREAGGNQPQHF. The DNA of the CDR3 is TGTACCAGCAGAGAAGCGGGGGGCAATCAGCCCCAGCATTTT.

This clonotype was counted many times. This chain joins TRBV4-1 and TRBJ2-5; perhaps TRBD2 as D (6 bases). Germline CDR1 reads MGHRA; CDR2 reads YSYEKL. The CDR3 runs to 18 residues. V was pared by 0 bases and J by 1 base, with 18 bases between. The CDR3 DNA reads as TGCGCCAGCAGCCAAGATCTGGGCCGCGGGGCAGCCCAAGAGACCCAGTACTTC. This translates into CASSQDLGRGAAQETQYF.

The CDR3 is CASSWGVISQYF. CDR3 DNA sequence: TGTGCCAGCAGTTGGGGGGTTATATCACAGTATTTT. This rearrangement joins TRBV12-3 or TRBV12-4 to TRBJ2-3; TRBD2 might be the D (6 bases). V lost 4 bases and J lost 12, with 14 bases in between. This CDR3 is built from 12 residues.

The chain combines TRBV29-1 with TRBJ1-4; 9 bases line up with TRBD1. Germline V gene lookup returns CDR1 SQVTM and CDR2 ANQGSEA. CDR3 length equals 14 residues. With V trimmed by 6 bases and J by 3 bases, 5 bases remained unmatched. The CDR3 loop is CSVRTGGANEKLFF. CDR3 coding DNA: TGCAGCGTAAGAACAGGGGGCGCTAATGAAAAACTGTTTTTT. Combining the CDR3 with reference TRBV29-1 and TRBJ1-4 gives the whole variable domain SAVISQKPSRDICQRGTSLTIQCQVDSQVTMMFWYRQQPGQSLTLIATANQGSEATYESGFVIDKFPISRPNLTFSTLTVSNMSPEDSSIYLCSVRTGGANEKLFFGSGTQLSVL.

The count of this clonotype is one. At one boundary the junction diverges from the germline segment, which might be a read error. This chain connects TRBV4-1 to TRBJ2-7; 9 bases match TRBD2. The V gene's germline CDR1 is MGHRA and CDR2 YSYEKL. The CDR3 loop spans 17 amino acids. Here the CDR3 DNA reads TGCACCAGGAGCCGAACCGCCCAGGGTAGCGGGAGTTACGAGCAGTACTTC. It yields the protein CTRSRTAQGSGSYEQYF.

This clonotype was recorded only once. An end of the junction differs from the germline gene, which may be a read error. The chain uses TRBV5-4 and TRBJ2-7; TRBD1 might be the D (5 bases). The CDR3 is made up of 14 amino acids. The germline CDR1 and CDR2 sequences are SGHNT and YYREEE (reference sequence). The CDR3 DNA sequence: TGTGCCAGCAACTTGGGGCTGGGTGGCTACGAGCAATACTTC. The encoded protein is CASNLGLGGYEQYF.

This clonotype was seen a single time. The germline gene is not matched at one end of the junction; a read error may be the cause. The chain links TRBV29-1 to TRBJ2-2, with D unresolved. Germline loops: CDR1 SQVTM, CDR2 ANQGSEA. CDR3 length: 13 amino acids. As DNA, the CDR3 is TGCAGTGTTGTGAGTCAGAACATCGGGGAGCTGTTTTTT. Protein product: CSVVSQNIGELFF.

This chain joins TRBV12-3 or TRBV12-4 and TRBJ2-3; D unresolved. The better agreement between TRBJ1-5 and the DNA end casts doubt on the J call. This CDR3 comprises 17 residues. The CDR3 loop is CASSPSWDSGRTDTQHF. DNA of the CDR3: TGTGCCAGCAGTCCGTCGTGGGATAGCGGGAGAACTGATACGCAGCATTTT.

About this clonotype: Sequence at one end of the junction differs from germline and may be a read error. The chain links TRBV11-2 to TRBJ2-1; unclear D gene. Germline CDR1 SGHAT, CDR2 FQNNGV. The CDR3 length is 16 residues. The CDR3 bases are TGTGCCAGCAGCCTACTGAACCCCGAGGTTGCCAATGAACAGTTCTTC. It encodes CASSLLNPEVANEQFF.

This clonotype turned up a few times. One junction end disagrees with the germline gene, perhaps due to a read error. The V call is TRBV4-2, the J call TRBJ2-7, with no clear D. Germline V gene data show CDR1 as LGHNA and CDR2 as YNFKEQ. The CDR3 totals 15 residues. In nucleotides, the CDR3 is TGTGCCAGTAGCCAAGAATTGGAGACATGCTACGAGCAGTACTTC. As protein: CASSQELETCYEQYF.

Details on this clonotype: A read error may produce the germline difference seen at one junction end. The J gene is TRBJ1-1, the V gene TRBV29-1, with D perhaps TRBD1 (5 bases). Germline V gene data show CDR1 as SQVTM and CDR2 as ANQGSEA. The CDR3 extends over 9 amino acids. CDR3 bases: TGCAGAGGAGGGGATGAAGCTTACTTT. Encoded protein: CRGGDEAYF. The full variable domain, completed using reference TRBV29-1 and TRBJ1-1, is SAVISQKPSRDICQRGTSLTIQCQVDSQVTMMFWYRQQPGQSLTLIATANQGSEATYESGFVIDKFPISRPNLTFSTLTVSNMSPEDSSIYLCRGGDEAYFGQGTRLTVV.

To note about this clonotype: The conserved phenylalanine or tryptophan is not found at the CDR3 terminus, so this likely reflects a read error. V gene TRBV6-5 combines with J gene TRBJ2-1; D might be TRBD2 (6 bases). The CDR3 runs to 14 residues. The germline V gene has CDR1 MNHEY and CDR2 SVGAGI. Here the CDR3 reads CASSYGREGNEQFL. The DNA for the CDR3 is TGTGCTAGCAGTTACGGGCGGGAAGGGAATGAGCAGTTCTTA.

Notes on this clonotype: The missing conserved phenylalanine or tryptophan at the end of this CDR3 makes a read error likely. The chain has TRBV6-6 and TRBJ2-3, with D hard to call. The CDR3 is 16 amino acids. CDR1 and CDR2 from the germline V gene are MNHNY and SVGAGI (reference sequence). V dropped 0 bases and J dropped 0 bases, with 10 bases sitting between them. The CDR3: CASSYSRKASTDTQYL. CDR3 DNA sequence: TGTGCCAGCAGTTACTCGAGGAAGGCCAGCACAGATACGCAGTATCTT.

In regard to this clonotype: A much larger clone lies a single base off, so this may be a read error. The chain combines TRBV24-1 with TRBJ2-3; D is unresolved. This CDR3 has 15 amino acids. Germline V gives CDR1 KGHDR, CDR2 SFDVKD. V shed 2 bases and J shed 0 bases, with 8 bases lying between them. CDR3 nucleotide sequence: TGTGCCACCAGTGATTCATTCTCGAGCACAGATACGCAGTATTTT. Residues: CATSDSFSSTDTQYF.

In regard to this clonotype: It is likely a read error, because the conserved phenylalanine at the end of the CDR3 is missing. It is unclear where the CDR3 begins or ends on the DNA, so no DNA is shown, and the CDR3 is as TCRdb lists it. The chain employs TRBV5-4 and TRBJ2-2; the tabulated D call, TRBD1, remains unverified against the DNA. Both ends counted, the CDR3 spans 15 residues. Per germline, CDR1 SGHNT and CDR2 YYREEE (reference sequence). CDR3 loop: CASSPQGGLTGELFH.

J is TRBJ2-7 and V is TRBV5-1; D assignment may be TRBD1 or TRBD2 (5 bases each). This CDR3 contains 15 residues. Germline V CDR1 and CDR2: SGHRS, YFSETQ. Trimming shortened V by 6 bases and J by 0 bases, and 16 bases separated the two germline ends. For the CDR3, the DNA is TGCGCCAGCATCCCCGGGACGATGGGCTCCTACGAGCAGTACTTC. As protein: CASIPGTMGSYEQYF.